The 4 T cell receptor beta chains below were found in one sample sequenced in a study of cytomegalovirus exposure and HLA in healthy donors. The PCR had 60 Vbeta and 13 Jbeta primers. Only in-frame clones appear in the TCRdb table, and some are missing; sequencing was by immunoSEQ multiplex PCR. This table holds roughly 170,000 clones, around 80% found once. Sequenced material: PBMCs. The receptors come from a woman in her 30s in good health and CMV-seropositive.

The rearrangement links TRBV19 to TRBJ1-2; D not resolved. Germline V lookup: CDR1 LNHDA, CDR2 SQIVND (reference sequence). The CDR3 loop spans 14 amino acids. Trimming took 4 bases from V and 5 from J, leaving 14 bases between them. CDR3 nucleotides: TGTGCCAGTAGTAACCCTACAGAGAGTTATGGCTACACCTTC. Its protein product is CASSNPTESYGYTF.

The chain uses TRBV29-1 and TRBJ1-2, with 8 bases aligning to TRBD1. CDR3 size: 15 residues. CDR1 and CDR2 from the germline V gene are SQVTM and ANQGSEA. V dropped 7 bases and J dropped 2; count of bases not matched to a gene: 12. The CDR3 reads CSGAGGTGGNYGYTF. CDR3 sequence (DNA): TGCAGCGGGGCAGGGGGCACCGGTGGGAACTATGGCTACACCTTC.

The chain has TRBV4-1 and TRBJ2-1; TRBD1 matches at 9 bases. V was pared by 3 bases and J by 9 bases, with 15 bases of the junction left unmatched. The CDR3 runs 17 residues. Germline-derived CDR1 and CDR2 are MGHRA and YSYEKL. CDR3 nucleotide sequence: TGCGCCAGCAGCCACCCCTTGGGGACAGGGAGTCTCGGTGAGCAGTTCTTC. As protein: CASSHPLGTGSLGEQFF.

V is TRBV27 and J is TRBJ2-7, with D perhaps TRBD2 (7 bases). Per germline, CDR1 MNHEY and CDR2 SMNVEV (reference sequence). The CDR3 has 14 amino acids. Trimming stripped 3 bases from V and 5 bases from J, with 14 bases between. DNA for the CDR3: TGTGCCAGCAGTTTGCGGGGGCGCGTGGACGAGCAGTACTTC. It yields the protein CASSLRGRVDEQYF.